This TCR beta chain came from a study of CD8 T cells in Susac syndrome. An input of roughly 0.45 to 1 ug of RNA was subjected to reverse transcription using random hexamers. MiXCR, run by TCRdb on the immunoSEQ multiplex PCR reads, gives a single entry per CDR3 protein. The repertoire consists of some 110,000 distinct CDR3 sequences, with around 94% occurring once and the leading ten covering 0.085% to 0.095%. Germline-derived CDR1 and CDR2 are SGHDT and YYEEEE. The CDR3 consists of 15 residues. Trimming left V 4 bases short and J 2 bases short, with 16 bases between. This sequence originates from a human donor with multiple sclerosis. The sequenced material came from CD4+ T cells from PBMCs. The chain employs TRBV5-6 and TRBJ2-7, with D tentatively TRBD1 or TRBD2 (6 bases each). CDR3 region: CASSGGPGPTYEQYF. DNA of the CDR3: TGTGCCAGCAGCGGGGGGCCGGGTCCAACCTACGAGCAGTACTTC.